Sequencing of this T cell receptor beta chain was carried out in a study of shared clonotypes between healthy human individuals. The assay was immunoSEQ multiplex PCR, and TCRdb's table has in-frame clones only and misses some. The table includes more than 2,000,000 clones, just over 90% detected once. The germline V gene encodes CDR1 SNHLY and CDR2 FYNNEI. V shed 1 base and J 3 bases; nucleotides not matched to a gene: 5. The CDR3 extends over 15 amino acids. The TCR sequence derives from a man aged 18-30 years in good health. Some clones in this sample may be carry-over from other donors' samples. The sample was naive CD4+ T cells from PBMCs. The subset: CD45RA+ positively selected. The rearrangement links TRBV2 to TRBJ2-7; 8 positions agree with TRBD1. CDR3 sequence reads: CASSEERTGIYEQYF. CDR3 DNA: TGTGCCAGCAGTGAAGAGAGGACAGGGATCTACGAGCAGTACTTC. Together with reference TRBV2 and TRBJ2-7, the CDR3 gives the full variable domain: EPEVTQTPSHQVTQMGQEVILRCVPISNHLYFYWYRQILGQKVEFLVSFYNNEISEKSEIFDDQFSVERPDGSNFTLKIRSTKLEDSAMYFCASSEERTGIYEQYFGPGTRLTVT.